What follows describes a single TCR beta chain. The data were obtained in a study of shared clonotypes between healthy human individuals. Healthy HIV-negative adults with no recent acute infections or vaccinations were recruited as donors. Study processing details: As immunoSEQ supplied junction-only sequences (without quality scores), filtering differed. Profiling relied on immunoSEQ multiplex PCR, and the TCRdb table lists in-frame clones only, not all of them. That table gives V, J and clone size, and the DNA gave D and trimming. The data show roughly 510,000 clones, about 80% seen once. Trimming left V 2 bases short and J 8 bases short, with 11 bases between. This CDR3 has 13 residues. Germline V lookup: CDR1 SGHDN, CDR2 FVKESK.

V is TRBV14 and J is TRBJ2-3, with D tentatively TRBD2 (6 bases). The sequenced sample consisted of PBMCs. The sequence came from a woman between 35 and 50 years old in good health. Some clones in this sample may be carry-over from other donors' samples. CDR3 protein: CASSQLGLGTQYF. CDR3 bases: TGTGCCAGCAGCCAATTGGGACTTGGTACGCAGTATTTT.